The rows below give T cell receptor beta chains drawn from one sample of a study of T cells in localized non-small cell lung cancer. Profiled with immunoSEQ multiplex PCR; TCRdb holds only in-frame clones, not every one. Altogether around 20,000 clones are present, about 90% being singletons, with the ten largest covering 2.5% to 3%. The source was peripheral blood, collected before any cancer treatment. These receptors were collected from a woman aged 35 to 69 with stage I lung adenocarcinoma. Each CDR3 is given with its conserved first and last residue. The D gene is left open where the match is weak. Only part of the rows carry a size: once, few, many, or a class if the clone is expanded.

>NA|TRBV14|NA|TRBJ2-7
TGTGCCAGCAGCCCCCGGGCTTCGAGTGGGGAGCAGTACTTC
CASSPRASSGEQYF
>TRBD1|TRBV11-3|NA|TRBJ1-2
TGTGCCAGCAGCAGGGACAGGGTGGGCTACACCTTC
CASSRDRVGYTF
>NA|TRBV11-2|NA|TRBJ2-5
TGTGCCAGCAGCTTAGATGTGGGGGGCTTTGGGGAGACCCAGTACTTC
CASSLDVGGFGETQYF
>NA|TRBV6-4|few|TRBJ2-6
TGTGCCAGCAGTGACTCGATTTTGTCTGGGGCCAACGTCCTGACTTTC
CASSDSILSGANVLTF
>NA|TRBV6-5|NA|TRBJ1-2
TGTGCCAGCAGTAAACTCGCGGAAGACTACACCTTC
CASSKLAEDYTF
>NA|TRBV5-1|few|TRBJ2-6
TGCGCCAGCAGCATAGGGGGAGGTGGGGCCAACGTCCTGACTTTC
CASSIGGGGANVLTF
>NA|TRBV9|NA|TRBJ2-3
TGTGCCAGCACCCCCGCGGCGAGCGGGAGCACAGATACGCAGTATTTT
CASTPAASGSTDTQYF
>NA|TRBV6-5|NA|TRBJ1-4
TGTGCCAGCAGCAACACGCCAGGACGGGATGAAAAACTGTTTTTT
CASSNTPGRDEKLFF
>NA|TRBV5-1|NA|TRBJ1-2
TGCGCCAGCGCGACCCAAGGAGGGGACGGCTACACCTTC
CASATQGGDGYTF
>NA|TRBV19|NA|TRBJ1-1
TGTGCCAGTACGAGACCCGACAGGAACACTGAAGCTTTCTTT
CASTRPDRNTEAFF
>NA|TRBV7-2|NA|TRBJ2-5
TGTGCCAGCAGCCCAGGACAGAGGCAAGAGACCCAGTACTTC
CASSPGQRQETQYF
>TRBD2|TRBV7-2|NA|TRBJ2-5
TGTGCCAGCAGCTTTCAGCGGGGCGGTGCAGAGACCCAGTACTTC
CASSFQRGGAETQYF
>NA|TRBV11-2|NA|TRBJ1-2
TGTGCCAGCAGCTTATCCCCGGACGGCCTTGGCTACACCTTC
CASSLSPDGLGYTF
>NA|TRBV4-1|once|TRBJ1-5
TGCGCCAGCAGCCCCCATGACAGCGAGAATCAGCCCCAGCATTTT
CASSPHDSENQPQHF
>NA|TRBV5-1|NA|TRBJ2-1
TGCGCCAGCAGCTTAACAACCGCCTACTCCTACAATGAGCAGTTCTTC
CASSLTTAYSYNEQFF
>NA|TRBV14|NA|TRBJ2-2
TGTGCCAGCAGCCAAAACAGGGTGGGGGAGCTGTTTTTT
CASSQNRVGELFF
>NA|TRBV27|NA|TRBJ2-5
TGTGCCAGCAGTTTAGATACTAGAGGAGAGACCCAGTACTTC
CASSLDTRGETQYF
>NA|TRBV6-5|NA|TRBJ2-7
TGTGCCAGCAGTTCGTTTAATAGGGCCGAGCAATACTTC
CASSSFNRAEQYF
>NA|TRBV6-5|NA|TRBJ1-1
TGTGCCAGCAGCCCGGACGGTAACACTGAAGCTTTCTTT
CASSPDGNTEAFF
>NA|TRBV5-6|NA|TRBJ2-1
TGTGCCAGCAGCTGGGAGGGCAGGGGGAATGAGCAGTTCTTC
CASSWEGRGNEQFF
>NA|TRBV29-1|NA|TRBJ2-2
TGCAGCGTTGATGAGGGGAAGAACACCGGGGAGCTGTTTTTT
CSVDEGKNTGELFF
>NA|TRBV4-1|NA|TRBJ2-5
TGCGCCAGCAGCCAAGATGTTCGGGAGACCCAGTACTTC
CASSQDVRETQYF
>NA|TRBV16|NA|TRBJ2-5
TGTGCCAGCAGCCAATCAAGGTGGGATAGCGACCGACAAGAGACCCAGTACTTC
CASSQSRWDSDRQETQYF
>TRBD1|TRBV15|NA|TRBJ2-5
TGTGCCACCAGCAGAGCACAGGGGGGAGAGACCCAGTACTTC
CATSRAQGGETQYF
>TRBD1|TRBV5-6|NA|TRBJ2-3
TGTGCCAGCAGCCACAGGGGGTCGGTCACAGATACGCAGTATTTT
CASSHRGSVTDTQYF
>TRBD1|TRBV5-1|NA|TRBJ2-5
TGCGCCAGTAGCAAACAGGGGTTCAAGACAGAGACCCAGTACTTC
CASSKQGFKTETQYF
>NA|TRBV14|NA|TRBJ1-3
TGTGCCAGCAGCCAAGTTGGGGGGACGGCGAGCTCTGGAAACACCATATATTTT
CASSQVGGTASSGNTIYF
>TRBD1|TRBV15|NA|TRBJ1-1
TGTGCCACCAGCAAGGGACAGGGCGGCACTGAAGCTTTCTTT
CATSKGQGGTEAFF
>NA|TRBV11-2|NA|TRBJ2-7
TGTGCCAGCAGCTTAACATTCTCCTACGAGCAGTACTTC
CASSLTFSYEQYF
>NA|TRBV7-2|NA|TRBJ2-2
TGTGCCAGCAGCTTAGCGCCCAGGGGGAACACCGGGGAGCTGTTTTTT
CASSLAPRGNTGELFF
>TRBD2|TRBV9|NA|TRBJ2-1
TGTGCCAGCAGCGGGGCCCCAGCGGGAGGGCTTAGTGAGCAGTTCTTC
CASSGAPAGGLSEQFF
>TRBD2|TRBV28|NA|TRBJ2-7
TGTGCCAGCAGTGACCCAAATAGCGGGAACTACGAGCAGTACTTC
CASSDPNSGNYEQYF
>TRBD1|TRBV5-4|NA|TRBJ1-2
TGTGCCAGCAGCCACAGGGGGATACTATCTCTTAACTATGGCTACACCTTC
CASSHRGILSLNYGYTF
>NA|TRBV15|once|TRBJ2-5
TGTGCCACCAGCAGAGACAGGGGTTCGGAGACCCAGTACTTC
CATSRDRGSETQYF
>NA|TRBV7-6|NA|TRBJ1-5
TGTGCCAGCAGCTTAGGTCCGGACAGAAATCAGCCCCAGCATTTT
CASSLGPDRNQPQHF
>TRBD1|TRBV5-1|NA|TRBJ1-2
TGCGCCAGCAGCTGGGCCACAGGGGAAGATGGCTACACCTTC
CASSWATGEDGYTF
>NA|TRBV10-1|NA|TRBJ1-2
TGCGCCAGCAGCGTACAGCCCGACAACTATGGCTACACCTTC
CASSVQPDNYGYTF
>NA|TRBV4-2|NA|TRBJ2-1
TGTGCCAGCAGCCTACGGAACTCCTACAATGAGCAGTTCTTC
CASSLRNSYNEQFF
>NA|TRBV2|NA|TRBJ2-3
TGTGCCAGCAGTGATTCAGTGGGCACAGATACGCAGTATTTT
CASSDSVGTDTQYF
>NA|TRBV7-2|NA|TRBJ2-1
TGTGCCAGCAGGTCGGCTGGATCCTACAATGAGCAGTTCTTC
CASRSAGSYNEQFF
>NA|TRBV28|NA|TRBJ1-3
TGTGCCAGCAGTCCCCCGGTTGGATCTGGAAACACCATATATTTT
CASSPPVGSGNTIYF
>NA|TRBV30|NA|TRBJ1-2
TGTGCCTGGACCTTCACTCCCAATGGCTACACCTTC
CAWTFTPNGYTF
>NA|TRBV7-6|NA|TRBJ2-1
TGTGCCAGCACCACCCGGGCGGGAAATGAGCAGTTCTTC
CASTTRAGNEQFF
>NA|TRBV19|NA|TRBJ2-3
TGTGCCAGTAGTATTCGGGTAGATACGCAGTATTTT
CASSIRVDTQYF
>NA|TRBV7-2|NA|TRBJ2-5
TGTGCCAGCAGCTTAGTAGGCGGGGAGTCGGAGACCCAGTACTTC
CASSLVGGESETQYF
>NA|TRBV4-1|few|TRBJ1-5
TGCGCCAGCAGCCAAGATCTGTATCAGCCCCAGCATTTT
CASSQDLYQPQHF
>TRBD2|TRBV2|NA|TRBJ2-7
TGTGCCAGCAGCTCGGGGGGGGAGCAGTACTTC
CASSSGGEQYF
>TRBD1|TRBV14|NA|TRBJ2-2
TGTGCCAGCAGCCATAGGGGACAGGGGGACACCGGGGAGCTGTTTTTT
CASSHRGQGDTGELFF
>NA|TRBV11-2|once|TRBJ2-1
TGTGCCAGCAGCCCTGTTAGGGGGGGCTCCTACAATGAGCAGTTCTTC
CASSPVRGGSYNEQFF
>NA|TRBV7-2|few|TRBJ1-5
TGTGCCAGCAGCTTAGTGGTGGGGAGTAGCAATCAGCCCCAGCATTTT
CASSLVVGSSNQPQHF
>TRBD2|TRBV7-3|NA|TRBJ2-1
TGTGCCAGCAGCTTGACTAGCGGGGGGAGTAGCTCCTACAATGAGCAGTTCTTC
CASSLTSGGSSSYNEQFF
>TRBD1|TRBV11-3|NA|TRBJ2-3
TGTGCCAGCAGCTTAGCCGGGACAGGGACCCATAGCACAGATACGCAGTATTTT
CASSLAGTGTHSTDTQYF
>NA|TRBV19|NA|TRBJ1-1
TGTGCCAGTAACCCCCAGAACAGAGCTGAAGCTTTCTTT
CASNPQNRAEAFF
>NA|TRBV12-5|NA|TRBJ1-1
TGTGCTAGTGGTTGGGACATGGAGCACACTGAAGCTTTCTTT
CASGWDMEHTEAFF
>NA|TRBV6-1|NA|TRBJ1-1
TGTGCCAGCATCTTAGGGGCGAACACTGAAGCTTTCTTT
CASILGANTEAFF
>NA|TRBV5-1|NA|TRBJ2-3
TGCGCCAGCAGCTTCGGGCCGGAGGGAAATACGCAGTATTTT
CASSFGPEGNTQYF
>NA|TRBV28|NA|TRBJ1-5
TGTGCCAGCAGGGGTGGAGGGGGGGTAGAGCAGCCCCAGCATTTT
CASRGGGGVEQPQHF
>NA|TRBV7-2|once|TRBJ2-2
TGTGCCAGCAGCTTAAACTGGGACACCGGGGAGCTGTTTTTT
CASSLNWDTGELFF
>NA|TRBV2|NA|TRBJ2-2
TGTGCCAGCAGGGCAGGGTACCGGAACACCGGGGAGCTGTTTTTT
CASRAGYRNTGELFF
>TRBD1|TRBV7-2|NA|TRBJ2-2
TGTGCCAGCAGCCCTAGCCCTGACAGGGGGCGTCGTTCCGGGGAGCTGTTTTTT
CASSPSPDRGRRSGELFF